This TCR beta chain stems from a study of Tregs in tolerant kidney transplant recipients. Study at large: The nonmyeloablative bone marrow transplants came from related graft donors, with transient mixed chimerism.

CDR1 is MNHNS, CDR2 SASEGT, per germline. The CDR3 sequence is 14 residues long. V was pared by 5 bases and J by 7 bases, with 14 bases between. Here immunoSEQ multiplex PCR was the method, and the copy in TCRdb shows in-frame clones only, minus some. The table lists tens of thousands of clones, over 85% of them singletons. This sequence was found in a human donor who received a combined kidney and bone marrow transplant. The genes are TRBV6-1 and TRBJ1-4; D unclear. Sequenced here: CD4+ T cells from blood, sampled before the transplant. CDR3 protein: CASSPSAGVEKLFF. Here the CDR3 DNA reads TGTGCCAGCAGTCCCTCGGCGGGAGTTGAAAAACTGTTTTTT.